The 6 T cell receptor beta chains reported below all come from one sample, sequenced in a study of cytomegalovirus exposure and HLA in healthy donors. The PCR made use of 60 Vbeta and 13 Jbeta primers. The method was immunoSEQ multiplex PCR; TCRdb's version includes in-frame clones alone and lacks a portion of them. The sample lists around 100,000 clones; roughly 77% were seen once. Sequenced: PBMCs. Receptors originate from a woman aged 18-29 years in good health and CMV-seropositive.

The chain employs TRBV5-1 and TRBJ2-2, with 11 bases fitting TRBD1. Germline V gives CDR1 SGHRS, CDR2 YFSETQ. This CDR3 is built from 15 residues. V was clipped by 4 bases and J by 4 bases; unmatched bases: 3. In DNA, the CDR3 is TGCGCCAGCAGCGCCGGGACAGGGGGCACCGGGGAGCTGTTTTTT. Protein sequence: CASSAGTGGTGELFF.

DNA for the CDR3: TGTGCCAGCAGTTTCGTGGGAGTCACAGATACGCAGTATTTT. Protein sequence: CASSFVGVTDTQYF. This sequence joins TRBV27 and TRBJ2-3; D possibly corresponds to TRBD2 (5 bases). The V and J ends lost 3 bases and 2 bases respectively, with 9 bases between them. Germline V gene data show CDR1 as MNHEY and CDR2 as SMNVEV (reference sequence). This CDR3 spans 14 amino acids.

V usage is TRBV5-5 and J usage is TRBJ1-1; TRBD1 might be the D (6 bases). The ends were cut back, 3 bases at V and 3 bases at J, with 27 bases in the middle. CDR1 and CDR2 from the germline V gene are SGHKS and YYEKEE (reference sequence). CDR3 size: 19 residues. The CDR3 loop reads CASSSAYSGGAGRDTEAFF. As DNA, the CDR3 is TGTGCCAGCAGCTCAGCTTACAGTGGGGGCGCGGGGAGGGACACTGAAGCTTTCTTT.

This clone was counted only a few times. The chain carries TRBV5-1 and TRBJ2-1; 11 positions match TRBD2. Germline V gene data show CDR1 as SGHRS and CDR2 as YFSETQ. J gave up 4 bases and V 5 bases, and 5 bases lay outside the gene matches. CDR3 length: 15 residues. DNA of the CDR3: TGCGCCAGCAGTCCGACTAGCGGGACGTACAATGAGCAGTTCTTC. Encoded protein: CASSPTSGTYNEQFF.

The chain carries TRBV7-6 and TRBJ2-5, with 7 positions matching TRBD2. The CDR3 is made up of 15 amino acids. The junction had 7 bases not matched to a gene; V was cut back by 1 base and J by 5 bases. CDR1 and CDR2 from the germline V gene are SGHVS and FNYEAQ. CDR3 sequence: CASSLDAGVGETQYF. For the CDR3, the DNA is TGTGCCAGCAGCTTAGATGCGGGGGTGGGGGAGACCCAGTACTTC.

This clone was counted a few times. The rearrangement joins TRBV10-3 to TRBJ2-1, with 8 bases identical to TRBD1. This CDR3 has 19 amino acids. Trimming cost V 0 bases and J 1 base; bases outside gene matches: 11. Germline CDR1 and CDR2: ENHRY and SYGVKD. The CDR3 DNA follows: TGTGCCATCAGTGAGTCGCGCCCCGGGACAGGAAGGTCCTACAATGAGCAGTTCTTC. Translating gives CAISESRPGTGRSYNEQFF.